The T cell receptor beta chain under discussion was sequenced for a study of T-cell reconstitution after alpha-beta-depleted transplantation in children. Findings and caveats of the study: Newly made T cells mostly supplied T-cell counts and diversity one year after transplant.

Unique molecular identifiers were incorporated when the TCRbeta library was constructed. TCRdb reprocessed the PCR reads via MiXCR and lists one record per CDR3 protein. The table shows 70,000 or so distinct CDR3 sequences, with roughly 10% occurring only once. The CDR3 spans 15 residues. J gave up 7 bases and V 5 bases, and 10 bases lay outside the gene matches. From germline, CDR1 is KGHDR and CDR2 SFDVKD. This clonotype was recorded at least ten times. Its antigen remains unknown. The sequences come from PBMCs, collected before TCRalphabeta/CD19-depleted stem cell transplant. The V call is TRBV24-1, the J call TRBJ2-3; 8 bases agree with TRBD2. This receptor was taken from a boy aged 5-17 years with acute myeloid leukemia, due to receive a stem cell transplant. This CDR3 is CATSAPGLGSNTQYF. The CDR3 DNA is TGTGCCACCAGTGCTCCGGGACTAGGAAGTAATACGCAGTATTTT.